A single sample gave rise to the 18 T cell receptor beta chains below, sequenced in a study of lymphopenia after photon versus proton radiotherapy. Produced via immunoSEQ multiplex PCR; TCRdb's table is partial and in-frame only. This sample carries about 50,000 clones, roughly 90% of them seen once, and the ten largest clones take about a sixth. The sample was peripheral blood, taken from a patient treated with photon-based radiotherapy. The origin of the receptors is a woman in her forties with cholangiocarcinoma.

The V gene is TRBV1, the J gene TRBJ2-5; the table's D call, TRBD2, was not checked against the DNA. TRBV1 is given as a pseudogene. This CDR3 is built from 19 residues. CDR3 sequence: CTSSLRRTLAGGRQETQYF. The CDR3 coding sequence is TGCACCAGCAGCTTACGAAGAACTCTAGCGGGAGGTCGTCAAGAGACCCAGTACTTC.

Points on this clone: Other DNA variants within this sample encode the same CDR3. This chain joins TRBV5-1 and TRBJ1-1; 7 nucleotides align to TRBD1. CDR3 length: 15 amino acids. V lost 2 bases and J lost 1; bases outside the gene matches: 5. Per the germline V gene, CDR1 is SGHRS and CDR2 is YFSETQ. The CDR3 sequence is CASSLRTGQNTEAFF. The CDR3 nucleotides are TGCGCCAGCAGCTTAAGGACAGGTCAGAACACTGAAGCTTTCTTT.

This chain connects TRBV11-2 to TRBJ2-5; D is uncertain. The CDR3 runs 12 residues. Trimming pared 4 bases from V and 3 bases from J, leaving 6 bases between. Germline V gene sequence: CDR1 SGHAT, CDR2 FQNNGV. The CDR3 spells CASSSIKETQYF. DNA for the CDR3: TGTGCCAGCAGCTCTATTAAAGAGACCCAGTACTTC.

The V call is TRBV7-9, the J call TRBJ1-1; a weak D match, TRBD1 (6 bases). Trimming stripped 0 bases from V and 1 base from J, with 12 bases between. The length of the CDR3 is 16 residues. Germline V lookup: CDR1 SEHNR, CDR2 FQNEAQ (reference sequence). CDR3 nucleotides: TGTGCCAGCAGCTTAGCCCCGACAGGTGGGAACACTGAAGCTTTCTTT. Protein sequence: CASSLAPTGGNTEAFF.

This clone was observed once. The chain carries TRBV2 and TRBJ1-1; 7 positions agree with TRBD1. Unmatched junction bases numbered 8, after V lost 6 bases and J lost 1 base. Looked up from germline, CDR1 is SNHLY and CDR2 is FYNNEI. This CDR3 has 15 amino acids. CDR3 amino acids: CASREPGQQNTEAFF. The CDR3 DNA reads TGTGCCAGCAGGGAACCGGGACAGCAGAACACTGAAGCTTTCTTT.

The V and J genes are TRBV30 and TRBJ1-6; D remains ambiguous. Trimming shortened V by 4 bases and J by 7 bases, and 11 bases separated the two germline ends. This CDR3 comprises 13 residues. The germline CDR1 and CDR2 sequences are GTSNPN and SVGIG (reference sequence). The CDR3 region is CAWTDGKNSPLHF. The CDR3 region has the DNA TGTGCCTGGACGGACGGGAAGAATTCACCCCTCCACTTT.

The chain links TRBV5-4 to TRBJ1-4; D possibly corresponds to TRBD1 (5 bases). V dropped 4 bases and J dropped 4 bases, with 11 bases sitting between them. CDR3 length: 14 residues. CDR1 and CDR2 (germline): SGHNT, YYREEE (reference sequence). The CDR3 here is CASSPGRHNEKLFF. Here the CDR3 DNA reads TGTGCCAGCAGCCCGGGACGGCATAATGAAAAACTGTTTTTT.

V gene TRBV6-1 combines with J gene TRBJ1-1; D unresolved. The germline CDR1 and CDR2 sequences are MNHNS and SASEGT. V was pared by 7 bases and J by 2 bases, with 11 bases between. This CDR3 contains 13 residues. CDR3 region: CASTPPENTEAFF. The CDR3 DNA reads TGTGCCAGCACCCCTCCGGAAAACACTGAAGCTTTCTTT.

This chain joins TRBV27 and TRBJ1-2; D gene ambiguous. The CDR3 consists of 13 residues. CDR1 MNHEY and CDR2 SMNVEV come from the germline V gene (reference sequence). V lost 7 bases and J lost 2, with 11 bases in between. CDR3 protein: CASKSAGNYGYTF. As DNA, the CDR3 is TGTGCCAGCAAATCGGCGGGGAACTATGGCTACACCTTC.

V gene TRBV6-1 combines with J gene TRBJ2-7; D is tentatively TRBD1 or TRBD2 (5 bases each). V lost 4 bases, J lost 1 base, and 8 bases lay in between. The length of the CDR3 is 13 residues. Per germline, CDR1 MNHNS and CDR2 SASEGT. The DNA of the CDR3 is TGTGCCAGCAGTGCAGAGGGGTCCTACGAGCAGTACTTC. Residues: CASSAEGSYEQYF.

V gene TRBV6-5 combines with J gene TRBJ1-5; D is undetermined. V lost 0 bases to trimming and J lost 0 bases, with 3 bases between them. The V gene's germline CDR1 is MNHEY and CDR2 SVGAGI. This CDR3 contains 14 residues. DNA of the CDR3: TGTGCCAGCAGTTACTCAGCTAGCAATCAGCCCCAGCATTTT. Its translation is CASSYSASNQPQHF.

This clone is a singleton in its sample. The chain has TRBV27 and TRBJ1-3; no firm D call. Per germline, CDR1 MNHEY and CDR2 SMNVEV (reference sequence). V lost 2 bases, J lost 0 bases, and 11 bases lay in between. The length of the CDR3 is 16 residues. CDR3 sequence: CASSLGPTYSGNTIYF. CDR3 coding DNA: TGTGCCAGCAGTTTAGGTCCTACCTACTCTGGAAACACCATATATTTT.

The chain combines TRBV29-1 with TRBJ1-1; D not resolved. This CDR3 spans 12 amino acids. Germline loops: CDR1 SQVTM, CDR2 ANQGSEA. V lost 4 bases, J lost 8 bases, and 14 bases lay in between. CDR3: CSVVGNTVEAFF. The CDR3 bases are TGCAGCGTTGTAGGGAACACCGTGGAAGCTTTCTTT.

The chain combines TRBV10-3 with TRBJ1-5; the D is unclear. CDR1 and CDR2 from the germline V gene are ENHRY and SYGVKD. The CDR3 is 13 residues long. Between the trimmed V and J ends, which lost 10 bases and 2 bases, there was a span of 12 bases. The CDR3 sequence is CATTGVGNQPQHF. CDR3 DNA sequence: TGTGCCACCACGGGTGTGGGCAATCAGCCCCAGCATTTT.

The chain is built from TRBV12-5 and TRBJ2-5, with D tentatively TRBD1 (6 bases). The germline CDR1 and CDR2 sequences are LGHNT and FRNRAP. This CDR3 contains 16 residues. The V gene lost 2 bases and the J gene lost 2 bases, with 15 bases spanning the gap. The CDR3 coding sequence is TGTGCTAGTGGTTTGCCCGCAGGGGTGGGACAAGAGACCCAGTACTTC. Translating gives CASGLPAGVGQETQYF. Drawing the rest from reference TRBV12-5 and TRBJ2-5, the complete variable domain is DARVTQTPRHKVTEMGQEVTMRCQPILGHNTVFWYRQTMMQGLELLAYFRNRAPLDDSGMPKDRFSAEMPDATLATLKIQPSEPRDSAVYFCASGLPAGVGQETQYFGPGTRLLVL.

J is TRBJ2-7 and V is TRBV5-6; 9 bases agree with TRBD1. J was trimmed by 0 bases and V by 3 bases; bases with no gene match: 10. CDR1 is SGHDT and CDR2 is YYEEEE in the germline V gene. This CDR3 contains 17 residues. In DNA, the CDR3 is TGTGCCAGCAGCTCACCCGGGACAGGGTTGGGCTCCTACGAGCAGTACTTC. Residues: CASSSPGTGLGSYEQYF.

The rearrangement links TRBV27 to TRBJ2-7; D perhaps matches TRBD1 (5 bases). There are 14 residues in the CDR3. Germline CDR1 MNHEY, CDR2 SMNVEV (reference sequence). Trimming took off 3 bases at V and 2 bases at J, with 11 bases between the two ends. The chain's CDR3 is CASSFYRNPYEQYF. The CDR3, as DNA: TGTGCCAGCAGTTTTTACAGGAATCCCTACGAGCAGTACTTC.

This clone was seen once. V usage is TRBV19 and J usage is TRBJ1-2, with 7 nucleotides matching TRBD1. The germline V gene encodes CDR1 LNHDA and CDR2 SQIVND (reference sequence). CDR3 length equals 13 residues. J was trimmed by 2 bases and V by 6 bases; bases with no gene match: 3. CDR3 amino acids: CASRLTGNYGYTF. The CDR3 region has the DNA TGTGCCAGTAGGTTGACAGGGAACTATGGCTACACCTTC.